This TCR beta chain derives from a study of T cell repertoires in cytomegalovirus infection. Overall study: CMV epitopes, recently identified HLA-C-restricted and well-studied HLA-B-restricted, were used. Signatures in public TCR beta sequences pointed to both CMV infection and matching HLA type. Whole-study results and caveats: CMV-specific TCR beta clonotypes restricted by HLA-C were the ones dominating the ex vivo response. Identification of carriers of CMV plus the relevant HLA was performed using cumulative public TCR beta family frequency.

J lost 6 bases, V lost 5 bases, and 6 bases had no gene match. The CDR3 loop spans 14 amino acids. CDR1 is LNHDA, CDR2 SQIVND, per germline (reference sequence). This clonotype was observed a few times. What it binds is unknown. One entry per CDR3 protein results from TCRdb running MiXCR on the reads. The sample records about 770,000 distinct CDR3 sequences, 29% being singletons. The rearrangement uses TRBV19 and TRBJ1-1; TRBD1 agrees at 10 bases. Sequencing used cultured CD8+ T cells from PBMCs, obtained from culture after CMV antigen stimulation. This sequence originates from a human donor in good health (CMV status not recorded). Some clones in this sample may be carry-over from other donors' samples. The CDR3: CASSRTGGFAEAFF. For the CDR3, the DNA is TGTGCCAGTAGTCGGACAGGGGGTTTTGCTGAAGCTTTCTTT. Variable domain in full (rest from reference TRBV19 and TRBJ1-1): DGGITQSPKYLFRKEGQNVTLSCEQNLNHDAMYWYRQDPGQGLRLIYYSQIVNDFQKGDIAEGYSVSREKKESFPLTVTSAQKNPTAFYLCASSRTGGFAEAFFGQGTRLTVV.